The 5 T cell receptor beta chains listed next were all sequenced from one sample in a study of T cells after yellow fever vaccination. TCRdb itself ran the 5' RACE reads through MiXCR, one entry per CDR3 protein. The sample lists more than 300,000 distinct CDR3 sequences, about 4.5% occurring once. The sequencing used PBMCs, collected 15 days after the yellow fever booster vaccination. These TCRs come from a man aged 18 to 30 who received the YFV17D yellow fever vaccine.

J is TRBJ1-2 and V is TRBV11-2, with 10 positions matching TRBD1. With 5 bases clipped from V and 8 bases from J, the junction kept 11 bases outside the gene matches. This CDR3 region has 15 residues. Germline loops: CDR1 SGHAT, CDR2 FQNNGV. The CDR3 coding sequence is TGTGCCAGCAGCCACCCCGGGACAGGGGTTTGGGGCTACACCTTC. Translated, it gives CASSHPGTGVWGYTF.

This clonotype was detected ten times or more. The V gene is TRBV20-1, the J gene TRBJ2-7; the D gene is possibly TRBD1 (5 bases). The CDR3 contains 12 residues. The germline V gene has CDR1 DFQATT and CDR2 SNEGSKA (reference sequence). CDR3 DNA sequence: TGCACGATAGACAGTTCCTCCTACGAGCAGTACGTC. It is translated as CTIDSSSYEQYV.

This rearrangement joins TRBV5-1 to TRBJ2-5; 10 bases fit TRBD2. Germline loops: CDR1 SGHRS, CDR2 YFSETQ. The CDR3 totals 16 residues. V trimming: 0 bases; J trimming: 1 base; junction bases outside the gene matches: 3. In DNA form, the CDR3 reads TGCGCCAGCAGCTTGGGCACTAGCGGGGCCCAAGAGACCCAGTACTTC. Amino acids: CASSLGTSGAQETQYF.

The V call is TRBV27, the J call TRBJ1-1; D ambiguous. This CDR3 spans 14 amino acids. The V gene's germline CDR1 is MNHEY and CDR2 SMNVEV (reference sequence). V lost 4 bases to trimming and J lost 6 bases, with 15 bases between them. CDR3 in DNA: TGTGCCAGCAGTTCCCGGGCAGGCAACGCTGAAGCTTTCTTT. The encoded protein is CASSSRAGNAEAFF.

This clonotype occurred a few times. The V and J genes are TRBV4-1 and TRBJ1-1; TRBD1 is a possible D gene (5 bases). Per germline, CDR1 MGHRA and CDR2 YSYEKL. This CDR3 has 11 residues. V dropped 8 bases and J dropped 7 bases, with 11 bases sitting between them. The CDR3 sequence is CASGQGLEAFF. The CDR3, as DNA: TGCGCCAGCGGGCAGGGACTTGAAGCTTTCTTT.